This T cell receptor (beta chain) was obtained from a study of blood T cell repertoires in COVID-19. Across the whole study: The analysed material was cDNA or gDNA that came from T cells, B-cell-depleted T cells, or PBMCs.

Repertoires were generated with immunoSEQ multiplex PCR, while TCRdb's copy carries only in-frame clones and drops some. The table shows about 69,000 clones, with 85% to 90% occurring only once. Germline CDR1 reads PRHDT; CDR2 reads FYEKMQ (reference sequence). The CDR3 extends over 15 amino acids. V lost 5 bases, J lost 2 bases, and 9 bases stayed unmatched. This chain joins TRBV13 and TRBJ2-7; TRBD2 agrees at 7 bases. The sample was peripheral blood. The source of this sequence is a man older than 75 with acute or convalescent COVID-19. CDR3 loop: CASSRRLARTYEQYF. The CDR3 DNA is TGTGCCAGCAGCCGCAGACTAGCCAGAACCTACGAGCAGTACTTC.